These 29 T cell receptor beta chains were all obtained from the same sample, sequenced in a study of cytomegalovirus exposure and HLA in healthy donors. Researchers ran the PCR with 60 Vbeta and 13 Jbeta primers. TCRdb's table, derived via immunoSEQ multiplex PCR, lists solely in-frame clones and lacks some. The table lists approximately 30,000 clones. The sequencing input was PBMCs. Receptors were obtained from a woman aged 40 to 50 in good health and CMV-seropositive.

Notes on this clone: Germline and junction disagree at one end, which may indicate a read error. This chain links TRBV7-2 with TRBJ2-3; D tentatively fits TRBD1 or TRBD2 (5 bases each). The CDR3 covers 18 residues. In germline, CDR1 is SGHTA, CDR2 FQGNSA. In DNA form, the CDR3 reads TGTGCCAGCAGCCTAGCCGCGGCAGGGAAAAAGGGCGCAGATACGCAGTATTTT. Its translation: CASSLAAAGKKGADTQYF.

The J gene is TRBJ2-2, the V gene TRBV19; D possibly corresponds to TRBD1 (5 bases). The CDR3 spans 14 residues. V dropped 0 bases and J dropped 6 bases, with 8 bases sitting between them. Germline CDR1 LNHDA, CDR2 SQIVND (reference sequence). The DNA for the CDR3 is TGTGCCAGTAGTATAGAAGAAGGGGCCGGGGAGCTGTTTTTT. Its translation is CASSIEEGAGELFF.

The chain combines TRBV7-2 with TRBJ2-7; 8 positions match TRBD2. J was trimmed by 6 bases and V by 3 bases; bases with no gene match: 4. Germline V lookup: CDR1 SGHTA, CDR2 FQGNSA. This CDR3 has 13 amino acids. The CDR3, as DNA: TGTGCCAGCAGCTTTACTAGCGGCGGCGAGCAGTACTTC. Protein sequence: CASSFTSGGEQYF.

The rearrangement uses TRBV30 and TRBJ1-5; D call uncertain. The V and J ends lost 0 bases and 10 bases respectively, with 10 bases between them. The CDR3 contains 12 residues. Germline lookup yields CDR1 GTSNPN and CDR2 SVGIG (reference sequence). CDR3 DNA sequence: TGTGCCTGGAGTGTCCCCGAGGGACCCCAGCATTTT. Protein sequence: CAWSVPEGPQHF.

This sequence joins TRBV6-5 and TRBJ2-1; 8 nucleotides align to TRBD1. The CDR3 loop spans 16 amino acids. The germline gives CDR1 MNHEY, CDR2 SVGAGI. With V trimmed by 0 bases and J by 3 bases, 4 bases remained unmatched. The DNA for the CDR3 is TGTGCCAGCAGTTACTCTGCAGGGGGCGACTACAATGAGCAGTTCTTC. Protein: CASSYSAGGDYNEQFF.

The rearrangement links TRBV28 to TRBJ2-5; 8 bases line up with TRBD1. The length of the CDR3 is 12 residues. The V segment lost 10 bases and the J segment 4 bases; nucleotides outside the gene matches: 5. Germline lookup yields CDR1 MDHEN and CDR2 SYDVKM. The CDR3 region is CATKQGGETQYF. Here the CDR3 DNA reads TGTGCCACTAAACAGGGGGGAGAGACCCAGTACTTC.

This chain uses TRBV10-2 with TRBJ2-7; no definite D call. V lost 10 bases and J 3 bases, leaving 16 bases between the germline ends. The CDR3 is made up of 13 amino acids. Germline CDR1 reads WSHSY; CDR2 reads SAAADI. CDR3 region: CAIPKFRHYEQYF. CDR3 nucleotides: TGCGCCATCCCTAAATTCCGCCACTACGAGCAGTACTTC.

The CDR3, as DNA: TGTGCCAGCAGCTTAAGACGGGGAGATACGCAGTATTTT. Its protein product is CASSLRRGDTQYF. The chain links TRBV7-8 to TRBJ2-3; weak D call: TRBD2 (5 bases). Trimming took 2 bases from V and 5 from J, leaving 8 bases between them. In germline, CDR1 is SGHVS, CDR2 FQNEAQ. The CDR3 has 13 amino acids.

The chain carries TRBV2 and TRBJ2-7, with D uncertain. The CDR3 runs 11 residues. V was pared by 6 bases and J by 3 bases, with 6 bases between. Germline assignment: CDR1 SNHLY and CDR2 FYNNEI. CDR3 loop: CASRRNYEQYF. Here the CDR3 DNA reads TGTGCCAGCAGGCGGAACTACGAGCAGTACTTC.

The chain links TRBV5-6 to TRBJ1-4; tentatively, D is TRBD1 (6 bases). The CDR3 has 13 residues. V lost 4 bases and J 7 bases, leaving 11 bases between the germline ends. Germline assignment: CDR1 SGHDT and CDR2 YYEEEE. The CDR3 spells CASSGGTGEKLFF. Written as DNA, the CDR3 is TGTGCCAGCAGCGGGGGCACCGGTGAAAAACTGTTTTTT.

This sequence joins TRBV19 and TRBJ2-7; 9 bases line up with TRBD1. V lost 6 bases to trimming and J lost 1 base; unmatched junction nucleotides: 7. Germline V gene lookup returns CDR1 LNHDA and CDR2 SQIVND (reference sequence). The CDR3 totals 15 residues. CDR3 DNA sequence: TGTGCCAGTAGGCCAGAGGACAGGGGATCCTACGAGCAGTACTTC. Translating gives CASRPEDRGSYEQYF. Full variable domain (outside the CDR3, taken from reference TRBV19 and TRBJ2-7): DGGITQSPKYLFRKEGQNVTLSCEQNLNHDAMYWYRQDPGQGLRLIYYSQIVNDFQKGDIAEGYSVSREKKESFPLTVTSAQKNPTAFYLCASRPEDRGSYEQYFGPGTRLTVT.

The rearrangement joins TRBV4-1 to TRBJ2-2; TRBD2 aligns across 9 bases. The CDR3 runs to 18 residues. Trimming removed 0 bases from V and 1 base from J; junction bases left unmatched: 6. The germline V gene has CDR1 MGHRA and CDR2 YSYEKL. This chain's CDR3 is CASSQDFLAGMNTGELFF. The DNA of the CDR3 is TGCGCCAGCAGCCAAGATTTCCTAGCGGGGATGAACACCGGGGAGCTGTTTTTT.

The chain has TRBV7-9 and TRBJ1-2; 9 bases are a match to TRBD1. The CDR3 is 18 residues long. V trimming: 4 bases; J trimming: 6 bases; junction bases outside the gene matches: 18. Germline CDR1 SEHNR, CDR2 FQNEAQ (reference sequence). Here the CDR3 DNA reads TGTGCCAGCAGCTCCGTAAGCTTTCGGACAGGGGACCCTCATGGCTACACCTTC. The encoded protein is CASSSVSFRTGDPHGYTF.

The V and J genes are TRBV5-1 and TRBJ2-5, with 9 bases aligning to TRBD1. Germline V gives CDR1 SGHRS, CDR2 YFSETQ. J lost 5 bases, V lost 5 bases, and 7 bases had no gene match. The CDR3 extends over 14 amino acids. The CDR3 region has the DNA TGCGCCAGCAGAATAGGACAGGGGCGGGAGACCCAGTACTTC. The encoded protein is CASRIGQGRETQYF.

The chain has TRBV13 and TRBJ2-7; TRBD1 is a possible D gene (6 bases). V was cut by 5 bases and J by 7 bases, with 15 bases left in between. Germline V CDR1 and CDR2: PRHDT, FYEKMQ (reference sequence). CDR3 length equals 13 residues. CDR3 loop: CASSATTGGEQYF. The CDR3 nucleotides read TGTGCCAGCAGCGCCACGACAGGCGGGGAGCAGTACTTC.

The chain couples TRBV10-3 to TRBJ1-2, with D possibly TRBD1 on 6 matching bases. CDR3 length: 13 amino acids. V lost 5 bases and J lost 4, with 11 bases in between. Per germline, CDR1 ENHRY and CDR2 SYGVKD. The CDR3 sequence is CAISRQVLYGYTF. For the CDR3, the DNA is TGTGCCATCAGTCGACAGGTCCTCTATGGCTACACCTTC.

Details on this clone: Other nucleotide sequences from this sample produce the same CDR3. As DNA, the CDR3 is TGTGCCAGCAGCCTAAAAAGCACCGGGGAGCTGTTTTTT. Translated, it gives CASSLKSTGELFF. The rearrangement links TRBV7-2 to TRBJ2-2; no clear D gene. The CDR3 covers 13 residues. The V end lost 5 bases, the J end lost 4 bases, and 8 bases lay between the germline ends. Germline V gives CDR1 SGHTA, CDR2 FQGNSA.

The DNA of the CDR3 is TGTGCCATCAGTGAGTCGACATTATCCCCCGAGCAGTACTTC. It yields the protein CAISESTLSPEQYF. The genes are TRBV10-3 and TRBJ2-7; D is ambiguous. With 0 bases removed from V and 6 bases from J, the gap between germline ends came to 12 bases. CDR1 is ENHRY, CDR2 SYGVKD, per germline. CDR3 size: 14 residues.

The gene calls are TRBV19 and TRBJ2-7; D is perhaps TRBD2 (6 bases). Germline V gene lookup returns CDR1 LNHDA and CDR2 SQIVND (reference sequence). Trimming pared 4 bases from V and 2 bases from J, leaving 12 bases between. This CDR3 spans 14 amino acids. The CDR3 spells CASSTGGFPYEQYF. In DNA form, the CDR3 reads TGTGCCAGTAGTACAGGAGGGTTCCCCTACGAGCAGTACTTC.

The chain has TRBV6-6 and TRBJ2-6, with D maybe TRBD2 (5 bases). The ends were cut back, 2 bases at V and 0 bases at J, with 8 bases in the middle. The CDR3 is 16 residues long. Germline V gene sequence: CDR1 MNHNY, CDR2 SVGAGI (reference sequence). CDR3 loop: CASSYGSSSGANVLTF. Here the CDR3 DNA reads TGTGCCAGCAGTTACGGGAGTAGCTCTGGGGCCAACGTCCTGACTTTC.

This chain joins TRBV11-2 and TRBJ2-5; 11 nucleotides match TRBD1. Per the germline V gene, CDR1 is SGHAT and CDR2 is FQNNGV. The CDR3 contains 15 residues. Trimming at V came to 6 bases and at J to 5 bases, leaving 8 bases not matched to a gene. This chain's CDR3 is CASRAGTGGRETQYF. In nucleotides, the CDR3 is TGTGCCAGCAGGGCCGGGACAGGGGGTAGGGAGACCCAGTACTTC.

The chain joins TRBV5-1 to TRBJ2-5; a possible D gene is TRBD1 (5 bases). The DNA end is a closer match to TRBJ2-7, so the J assignment may be wrong. The CDR3 is 16 residues long. Per germline, CDR1 SGHRS and CDR2 YFSETQ. The CDR3 reads CASSLSDGRVIYEQYF. Written as DNA, the CDR3 is TGCGCCAGCAGCTTGTCGGATGGCAGGGTTATCTACGAGCAGTACTTC.

The chain is built from TRBV2 and TRBJ2-2, with 12 nucleotides matching TRBD2. Losses at the gene ends were 6 bases for V and 1 base for J; bases not matched to a gene: 3. The CDR3 length is 16 residues. In germline, CDR1 is SNHLY, CDR2 FYNNEI. The CDR3 protein is CASRELAGGNTGELFF. CDR3 bases: TGTGCCAGCAGGGAACTAGCGGGAGGGAACACCGGGGAGCTGTTTTTT.

V gene TRBV18 combines with J gene TRBJ1-1; possible D gene TRBD1, 5 bases. The V end was cut by 4 bases, the J end by 2 bases, with 11 bases between. This CDR3 is built from 14 residues. Germline-derived CDR1 and CDR2 are KGHSH and LQKENI. The CDR3 nucleotides read TGTGCCAGCTCACAGACCGGGGGAAACACTGAAGCTTTCTTT. Encoded protein: CASSQTGGNTEAFF. The whole variable domain, filled in from reference TRBV18 and TRBJ1-1, reads NAGVMQNPRHLVRRRGQEARLRCSPMKGHSHVYWYRQLPEEGLKFMVYLQKENIIDESGMPKERFSAEFPKEGPSILRIQQVVRGDSAAYFCASSQTGGNTEAFFGQGTRLTVV.

The gene calls are TRBV15 and TRBJ1-4, with D unresolved. Germline V gene sequence: CDR1 LNHNV, CDR2 YYDKDF (reference sequence). The CDR3 spans 18 residues. With 0 bases removed from V and 0 bases from J, the gap between germline ends came to 14 bases. The CDR3 coding sequence is TGTGCCACCAGCAGAGATCTGAGGAGGCCCACAACTAATGAAAAACTGTTTTTT. The encoded protein is CATSRDLRRPTTNEKLFF.

The chain uses TRBV5-1 and TRBJ2-1; 12 bases are shared with TRBD2. Germline trimming cut 5 bases from V and 4 bases from J; bases unmatched to any gene: 4. Germline CDR1 and CDR2: SGHRS and YFSETQ. The CDR3 contains 15 residues. CDR3 sequence: CASSGLAGGYNEQFF. In DNA form, the CDR3 reads TGCGCCAGCAGTGGGCTAGCGGGAGGGTACAATGAGCAGTTCTTC.

This sequence joins TRBV5-1 and TRBJ1-2; TRBD1 is a possible D gene (6 bases). V was cut by 4 bases and J by 3 bases, with 16 bases left in between. The CDR3 has 15 amino acids. The V gene's germline CDR1 is SGHRS and CDR2 YFSETQ. Written as DNA, the CDR3 is TGCGCCAGCAGCGTAAACGGACAGCCCCACTATGGCTACACCTTC. It is translated as CASSVNGQPHYGYTF.

The gene calls are TRBV5-1 and TRBJ2-5; TRBD1 agrees at 10 bases. V lost 1 base and J lost 4; bases outside the gene matches: 4. Germline values: CDR1 SGHRS, CDR2 YFSETQ. This CDR3 comprises 15 residues. The CDR3 reads CASSLQGQGRETQYF. CDR3 sequence (DNA): TGCGCCAGCAGCTTGCAGGGACAGGGGCGAGAGACCCAGTACTTC.

The chain recombines TRBV9 with TRBJ1-1; D call uncertain. Trimming left V 1 base short and J 1 base short, with 5 bases between. Germline CDR1 and CDR2: SGDLS and YYNGEE. This CDR3 has 13 residues. The CDR3 loop is CASSVLANTEAFF. The CDR3 nucleotides are TGTGCCAGCAGCGTACTGGCGAACACTGAAGCTTTCTTT.